The 27 T cell receptor beta chains presented below share a single source sample, sequenced in a study of patients and donors after allogeneic stem cell transplantation. Via MiXCR, TCRdb re-called the RT-PCR reads, giving one row per CDR3 protein. The repertoire holds 190,000 or so distinct CDR3 sequences, around 40% seen once, with 11% in the top ten. Specimen: blood, either unsorted or a sorted T cell fraction (not recorded which). The receptors were sampled from a human donor who was either an allogeneic HSCT recipient or a stem cell or donor lymphocyte infusion donor (not recorded which). It is not recorded whose cells these are; they may come from a transplant donor.

The chain couples TRBV20-1 to TRBJ1-1; perhaps TRBD1 as D (6 bases). The length of the CDR3 is 13 residues. The V gene's germline CDR1 is DFQATT and CDR2 SNEGSKA (reference sequence). Deletions cut 0 bases from V and 7 bases from J, with 12 bases between. In nucleotides, the CDR3 is TGCAGTGCTAGAGACCCTAGGGGGGTTGAAGCTTTCTTT. This gives the protein CSARDPRGVEAFF.

This clonotype occurred a few times. The chain recombines TRBV7-2 with TRBJ1-2; no reliable D call. Germline V gene data show CDR1 as SGHTA and CDR2 as FQGNSA. CDR3 length equals 14 residues. The germline V and J ends were trimmed by 1 base and 3 bases, with 9 bases remaining between them. CDR3 protein: CASSLEVSDYGYTF. The CDR3 coding sequence is TGTGCCAGCAGCTTAGAGGTGTCAGACTATGGCTACACCTTC.

This chain joins TRBV29-1 and TRBJ2-7; 7 bases agree with TRBD1. The junction had 4 bases not matched to a gene; V was cut back by 5 bases and J by 3 bases. Germline V gene sequence: CDR1 SQVTM, CDR2 ANQGSEA. The CDR3 has 12 amino acids. CDR3 bases: TGCAGCGTTATGACAGGGAACTACGAGCAGTACTTC. Amino acids: CSVMTGNYEQYF.

This clonotype has more than one count but fewer than ten. This chain joins TRBV20-1 and TRBJ1-2; TRBD1 matches 7 bases. The V gene end was trimmed by 6 bases and the J gene end by 1 base; junction bases not matched to a gene: 5. Germline V CDR1 and CDR2: DFQATT, SNEGSKA (reference sequence). The CDR3 is 13 residues long. The CDR3 nucleotides read TGCAGTGCGCTGACAGGGAATAACTATGGCTACACCTTC. Its translation is CSALTGNNYGYTF.

The rearrangement uses TRBV5-1 and TRBJ2-7; the match to TRBD1 covers 7 bases. This CDR3 contains 15 residues. V shed 4 bases and J 3 bases; nucleotides not matched to a gene: 10. Germline loops: CDR1 SGHRS, CDR2 YFSETQ. As DNA, the CDR3 is TGCGCCAGCAGCCTAAACCGGGACAGAGACTACGAGCAGTACTTC. Residues: CASSLNRDRDYEQYF.

The chain uses TRBV28 and TRBJ1-6; 10 positions agree with TRBD1. The length of the CDR3 is 15 residues. The germline V gene encodes CDR1 MDHEN and CDR2 SYDVKM. The V and J ends lost 6 bases and 7 bases, in that order; junction bases with no gene match: 6. The CDR3 is CASSARGQGNSPLHF. CDR3 DNA: TGTGCCAGCAGCGCCAGGGGACAGGGGAATTCACCCCTCCACTTT.

This sequence joins TRBV20-1 and TRBJ1-5; 10 bases are a match to TRBD1. With V trimmed by 3 bases and J by 4 bases, 9 bases remained unmatched. Germline V gene sequence: CDR1 DFQATT, CDR2 SNEGSKA (reference sequence). The CDR3 runs 16 residues. The CDR3 reads CSASSQWGQGNQPQHF. DNA for the CDR3: TGCAGTGCTAGCTCCCAGTGGGGACAGGGGAATCAGCCCCAGCATTTT.

This clonotype was counted only a few times. The V gene is TRBV2, the J gene TRBJ1-5; the D gene is possibly TRBD1 (5 bases). Looked up from germline, CDR1 is SNHLY and CDR2 is FYNNEI. Trimming took off 6 bases at V and 5 bases at J, with 14 bases between the two ends. There are 14 residues in the CDR3. CDR3 sequence (DNA): TGTGCCAGCAGGTTACGGGACGGAGATCAGCCCCAGCATTTT. Encoded protein: CASRLRDGDQPQHF.

DNA for the CDR3: TGCAGTGCTAGAGGGGGACAGGGAAACTATGGCTACACCTTC. Translation: CSARGGQGNYGYTF. The chain employs TRBV20-1 and TRBJ1-2; 9 positions match TRBD1. This CDR3 comprises 14 residues. Germline CDR1 is DFQATT and CDR2 is SNEGSKA (reference sequence). Germline trimming cut 1 base from V and 2 bases from J; bases unmatched to any gene: 2.

A few counts support this clonotype. The V call is TRBV10-3, the J call TRBJ1-5; D is unresolved. The CDR3 spans 13 residues. The germline gives CDR1 ENHRY, CDR2 SYGVKD. V gave up 8 bases and J gave up 1 base, with 9 bases separating them. The CDR3 loop reads CAIGPRSNQPQHF. CDR3 in DNA: TGTGCCATCGGCCCTAGGAGCAATCAGCCCCAGCATTTT.

The chain recombines TRBV7-6 with TRBJ1-3, with 7 positions matching TRBD1. After removal of 1 base from V and 4 bases from J, the junction contained 7 bases not matched to a gene. Germline CDR1 SGHVS, CDR2 FNYEAQ. CDR3 length: 16 residues. The CDR3 loop reads CASSLVTGVQGNTIYF. In nucleotides, the CDR3 is TGTGCCAGCAGCTTAGTCACAGGGGTCCAAGGAAACACCATATATTTT.

In DNA form, the CDR3 reads TGTGCCAGCAGCTTAGGGGCAGCAAGTAACTATGGCTACACCTTC. The encoded protein is CASSLGAASNYGYTF. This chain connects TRBV7-2 to TRBJ1-2; unclear D gene. Trimming shortened V by 1 base and J by 1 base, and 10 bases separated the two germline ends. CDR3 length: 15 residues. The germline V gene has CDR1 SGHTA and CDR2 FQGNSA.

This chain uses TRBV4-1 with TRBJ2-7, with 8 nucleotides matching TRBD2. Germline values: CDR1 MGHRA, CDR2 YSYEKL. The CDR3 sequence is 15 residues long. V shed 3 bases and J 4 bases; nucleotides not matched to a gene: 8. CDR3 DNA sequence: TGCGCCAGCAGCCAGATCGGGGGGGAGGGATACGAGCAGTACTTC. Encoded protein: CASSQIGGEGYEQYF.

V is TRBV5-4 and J is TRBJ2-2; 8 bases match TRBD1. Germline V CDR1 and CDR2: SGHNT, YYREEE (reference sequence). With V trimmed by 5 bases and J by 6 bases, 6 bases remained unmatched. This CDR3 region has 14 residues. The CDR3 sequence: CASSWTGLAGELFF. The CDR3 DNA sequence: TGTGCCAGCAGTTGGACAGGGCTCGCCGGGGAGCTGTTTTTT.

This clonotype occurred a few times. This chain uses TRBV5-1 with TRBJ1-1; 8 bases agree with TRBD1. There are 18 residues in the CDR3. Germline CDR1 reads SGHRS; CDR2 reads YFSETQ. Trimming cost V 0 bases and J 0 bases; bases outside gene matches: 10. CDR3 loop: CASSLDRGEIFMNTEAFF. The CDR3 nucleotides are TGCGCCAGCAGCTTGGACAGGGGGGAAATTTTTATGAACACTGAAGCTTTCTTT.

The chain is built from TRBV4-1 and TRBJ2-1; weak D call: TRBD2 (6 bases). CDR3 length: 15 residues. The V end was cut by 1 base, the J end by 4 bases, with 11 bases between. The germline V gene has CDR1 MGHRA and CDR2 YSYEKL. CDR3 residues: CASSQGRGAYNEQFF. DNA for the CDR3: TGCGCCAGCAGCCAAGGGAGGGGTGCTTACAATGAGCAGTTCTTC.

V usage is TRBV12-3 or TRBV12-4 and J usage is TRBJ2-2; TRBD2 is a possible D gene (7 bases). V lost 11 bases, J lost 4 bases, and 11 bases lay in between. The CDR3 totals 12 residues. The CDR3 sequence: CAFRGATGELFF. The CDR3 DNA reads TGTGCCTTTCGGGGGGCCACCGGGGAGCTGTTTTTT.

The chain joins TRBV20-1 to TRBJ1-1; maybe TRBD1 (5 bases). CDR1 and CDR2 from the germline V gene are DFQATT and SNEGSKA (reference sequence). Between the trimmed V and J ends, which lost 2 bases and 1 base, there was a span of 11 bases. This CDR3 is 14 amino acids long. The chain's CDR3 is CSARKWGPNTEAFF. The CDR3, as DNA: TGCAGTGCTAGAAAGTGGGGACCGAACACTGAAGCTTTCTTT.

The V and J genes are TRBV29-1 and TRBJ1-3, with unresolved D. The germline V gene encodes CDR1 SQVTM and CDR2 ANQGSEA. The CDR3 runs 14 residues. The germline V and J ends were trimmed by 2 bases and 0 bases, with 8 bases remaining between them. The CDR3: CSVELTNSGNTIYF. The CDR3 DNA sequence: TGCAGCGTTGAATTGACAAACTCTGGAAACACCATATATTTT.

This clonotype has only a few counts. This sequence joins TRBV10-3 and TRBJ1-6; D is unclear. The CDR3 spans 14 residues. Trimming removed 1 base at V and 9 bases at J, with 10 bases between. Germline-derived CDR1 and CDR2 are ENHRY and SYGVKD. The CDR3 coding sequence is TGTGCCATCAGTGAGTTGGGCACTGGTTCACCCCTCCACTTT. Translation gives CAISELGTGSPLHF.

This clonotype has more than one count but fewer than ten. J is TRBJ1-2 and V is TRBV28, with D uncertain. The CDR3 has 12 residues. Germline values: CDR1 MDHEN, CDR2 SYDVKM. The V and J ends lost 2 bases and 4 bases respectively, with 5 bases between them. CDR3 nucleotide sequence: TGTGCCAGCAGTTTAACCCTCTATGGCTACACCTTC. Its translation: CASSLTLYGYTF.

The V call is TRBV19, the J call TRBJ2-7, with D hard to call. The V end was cut by 5 bases, the J end by 7 bases, with 18 bases between. The CDR3 sequence is 14 residues long. The V gene's germline CDR1 is LNHDA and CDR2 SQIVND (reference sequence). The chain's CDR3 is CASSVPGLLEEQYF. The DNA of the CDR3 is TGTGCCAGTAGTGTCCCCGGCCTCTTGGAGGAGCAGTACTTC.

This clonotype was detected once. This chain joins TRBV7-8 and TRBJ1-1; possibly TRBD1 for D (5 bases). Germline V gene lookup returns CDR1 SGHVS and CDR2 FQNEAQ. The CDR3 is made up of 15 amino acids. Trimming removed 0 bases at V and 3 bases at J, with 11 bases between. The CDR3 sequence: CASSLAGGPDTEAFF. DNA of the CDR3: TGTGCCAGCAGCTTAGCTGGGGGTCCGGACACTGAAGCTTTCTTT. Supplemented by reference TRBV7-8 and TRBJ1-1, the full variable domain reads GAGVSQSPRYKVAKRGQDVALRCDPISGHVSLFWYQQALGQGPEFLTYFQNEAQLDKSGLPSDRFFAERPEGSVSTLKIQRTQQEDSAVYLCASSLAGGPDTEAFFGQGTRLTVV.

The chain is built from TRBV5-4 and TRBJ2-1; the D is unclear. The ends were cut back, 3 bases at V and 5 bases at J, with 9 bases in the middle. The CDR3 consists of 13 residues. Germline CDR1 and CDR2: SGHNT and YYREEE (reference sequence). CDR3 protein: CASSSPVHNEQFF. In DNA form, the CDR3 reads TGTGCCAGCAGCTCCCCCGTCCACAATGAGCAGTTCTTC.

The chain employs TRBV29-1 and TRBJ2-7; no reliable D call. There are 13 residues in the CDR3. Germline V gives CDR1 SQVTM, CDR2 ANQGSEA. Trimming cost V 4 bases and J 7 bases, with 17 bases left between them. CDR3 DNA sequence: TGCAGCGTTGGTGGGGTTAATGATATGGAGCAGTACTTC. Protein: CSVGGVNDMEQYF.

The DNA of the CDR3 is TGTGCCATCAGTGAACAGGACCGATCCTACGAGCAGTACTTC. Protein product: CAISEQDRSYEQYF. V usage is TRBV10-3 and J usage is TRBJ2-7; TRBD1 might be the D (5 bases). Germline values: CDR1 ENHRY, CDR2 SYGVKD. Trimming left V 3 bases short and J 1 base short, with 10 bases between. CDR3 length: 14 residues.

This chain links TRBV28 with TRBJ2-3; 9 bases agree with TRBD2. The CDR3 consists of 15 residues. In germline, CDR1 is MDHEN, CDR2 SYDVKM. J gave up 1 base and V 2 bases, and 1 base lay outside the gene matches. The DNA for the CDR3 is TGTGCCAGCAGTTTAGGCGGGGGGGGCACAGATACGCAGTATTTT. Amino acids: CASSLGGGGTDTQYF.